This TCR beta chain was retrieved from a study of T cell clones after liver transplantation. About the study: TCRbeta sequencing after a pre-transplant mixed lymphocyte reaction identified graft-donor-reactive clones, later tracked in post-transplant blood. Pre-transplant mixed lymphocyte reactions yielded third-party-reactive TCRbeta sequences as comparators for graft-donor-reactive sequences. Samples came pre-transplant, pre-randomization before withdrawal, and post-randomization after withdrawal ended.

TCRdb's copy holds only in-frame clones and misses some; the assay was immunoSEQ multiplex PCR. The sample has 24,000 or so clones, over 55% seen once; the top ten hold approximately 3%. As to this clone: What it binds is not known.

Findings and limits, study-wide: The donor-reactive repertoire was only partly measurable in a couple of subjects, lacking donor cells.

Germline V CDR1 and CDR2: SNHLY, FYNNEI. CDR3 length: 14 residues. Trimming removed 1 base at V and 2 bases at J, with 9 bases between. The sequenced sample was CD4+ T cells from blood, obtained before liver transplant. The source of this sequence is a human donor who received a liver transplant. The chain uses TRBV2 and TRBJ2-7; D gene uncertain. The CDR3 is CASSEGRSAYEQYV. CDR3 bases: TGTGCCAGCAGTGAAGGTCGGTCGGCCTACGAGCAGTACGTC.